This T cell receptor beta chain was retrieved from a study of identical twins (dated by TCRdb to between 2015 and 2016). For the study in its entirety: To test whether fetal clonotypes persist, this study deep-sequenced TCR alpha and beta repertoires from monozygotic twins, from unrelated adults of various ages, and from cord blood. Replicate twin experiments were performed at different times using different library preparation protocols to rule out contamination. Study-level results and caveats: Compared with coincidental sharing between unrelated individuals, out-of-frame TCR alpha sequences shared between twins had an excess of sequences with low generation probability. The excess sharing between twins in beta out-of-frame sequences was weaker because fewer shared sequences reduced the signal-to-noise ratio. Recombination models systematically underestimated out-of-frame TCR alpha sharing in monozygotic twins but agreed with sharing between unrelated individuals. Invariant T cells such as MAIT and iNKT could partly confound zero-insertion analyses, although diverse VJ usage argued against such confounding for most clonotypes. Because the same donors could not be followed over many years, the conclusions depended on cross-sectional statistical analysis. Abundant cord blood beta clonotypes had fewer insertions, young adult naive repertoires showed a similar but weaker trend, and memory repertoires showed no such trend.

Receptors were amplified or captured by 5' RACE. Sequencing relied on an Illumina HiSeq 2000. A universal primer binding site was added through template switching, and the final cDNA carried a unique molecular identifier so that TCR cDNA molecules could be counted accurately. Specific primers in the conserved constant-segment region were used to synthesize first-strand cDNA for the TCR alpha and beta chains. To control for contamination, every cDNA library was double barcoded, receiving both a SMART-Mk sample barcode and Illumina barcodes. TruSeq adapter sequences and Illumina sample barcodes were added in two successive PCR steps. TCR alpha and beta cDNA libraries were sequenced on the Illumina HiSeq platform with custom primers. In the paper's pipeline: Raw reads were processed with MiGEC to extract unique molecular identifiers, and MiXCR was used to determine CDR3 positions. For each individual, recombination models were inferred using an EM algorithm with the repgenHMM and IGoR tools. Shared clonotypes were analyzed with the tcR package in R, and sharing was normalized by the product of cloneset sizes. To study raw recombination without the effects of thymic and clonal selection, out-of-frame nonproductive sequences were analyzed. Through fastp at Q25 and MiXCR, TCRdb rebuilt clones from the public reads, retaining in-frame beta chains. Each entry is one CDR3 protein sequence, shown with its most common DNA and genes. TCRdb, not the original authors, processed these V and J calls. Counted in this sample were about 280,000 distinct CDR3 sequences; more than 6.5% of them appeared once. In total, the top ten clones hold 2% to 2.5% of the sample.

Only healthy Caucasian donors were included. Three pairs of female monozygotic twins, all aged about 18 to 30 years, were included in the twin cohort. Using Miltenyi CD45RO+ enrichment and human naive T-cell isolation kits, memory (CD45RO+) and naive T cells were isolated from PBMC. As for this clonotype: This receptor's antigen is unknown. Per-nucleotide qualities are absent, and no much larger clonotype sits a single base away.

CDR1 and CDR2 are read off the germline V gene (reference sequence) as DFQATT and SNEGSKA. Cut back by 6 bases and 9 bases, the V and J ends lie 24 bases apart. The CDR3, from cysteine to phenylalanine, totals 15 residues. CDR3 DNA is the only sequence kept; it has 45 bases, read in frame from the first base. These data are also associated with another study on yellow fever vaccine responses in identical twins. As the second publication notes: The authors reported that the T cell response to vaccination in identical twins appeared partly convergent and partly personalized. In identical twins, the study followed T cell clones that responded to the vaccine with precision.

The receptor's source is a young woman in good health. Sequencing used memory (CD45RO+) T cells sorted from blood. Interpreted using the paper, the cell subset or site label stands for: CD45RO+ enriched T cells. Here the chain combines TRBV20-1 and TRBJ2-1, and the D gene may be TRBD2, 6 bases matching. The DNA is TGCAGTGCCCCCGACGGAGCACTGACTAGGAGTGAGCAGTTCTTC. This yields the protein CSAPDGALTRSEQFF.